This T cell receptor (beta chain) stems from a study of T-cell reconstitution after alpha-beta-depleted transplantation in children. V was shortened by 4 bases and J by 7 bases, with 17 bases between the two germline ends. The V gene's germline CDR1 is SEHNR and CDR2 FQNEAQ (reference sequence). The CDR3 is made up of 14 amino acids. This clonotype showed up just a few times. TCRbeta library preparation incorporated unique molecular identifiers. A single record per CDR3 protein comes from TCRdb applying MiXCR to the PCR reads. This table has about 640,000 distinct CDR3 sequences, 13% appearing once. The source of this sequence is a male patient aged 10-17 years who had a stem cell transplant for acute myeloid leukemia, so the T cells may come from the graft donor. Sequencing used PBMCs, mostly from graft donor cells, obtained 360 days after TCRalphabeta/CD19-depleted stem cell transplant. J is TRBJ2-7 and V is TRBV7-9; no clear D. Here the CDR3 reads CASSSTGYPREQYF. The CDR3 DNA reads TGTGCCAGCAGCTCAACCGGGTACCCGCGGGAGCAGTACTTC. Variable domain in full (rest from reference TRBV7-9 and TRBJ2-7): DTGVSQNPRHKITKRGQNVTFRCDPISEHNRLYWYRQTLGQGPEFLTYFQNEAQLEKSRLLSDRFSAERPKGSFSTLEIQRTEQGDSAMYLCASSSTGYPREQYFGPGTRLTVT.